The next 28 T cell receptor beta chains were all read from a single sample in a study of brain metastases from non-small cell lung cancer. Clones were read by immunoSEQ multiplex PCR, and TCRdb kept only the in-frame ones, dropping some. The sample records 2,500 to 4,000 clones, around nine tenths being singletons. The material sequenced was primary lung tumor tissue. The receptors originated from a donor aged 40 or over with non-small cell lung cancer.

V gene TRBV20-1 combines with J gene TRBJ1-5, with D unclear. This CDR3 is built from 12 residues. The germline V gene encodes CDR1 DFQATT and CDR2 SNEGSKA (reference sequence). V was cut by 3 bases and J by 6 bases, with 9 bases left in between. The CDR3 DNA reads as TGCAGTGCTAGTATCGGTGGTCAGCCCCAGCATTTT. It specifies CSASIGGQPQHF.

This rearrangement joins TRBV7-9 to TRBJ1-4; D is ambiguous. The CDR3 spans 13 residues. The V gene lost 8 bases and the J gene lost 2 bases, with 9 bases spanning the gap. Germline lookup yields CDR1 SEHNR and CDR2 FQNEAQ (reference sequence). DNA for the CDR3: TGTGCCAGCCGAAGAGCGACTAATGAAAAACTGTTTTTT. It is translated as CASRRATNEKLFF.

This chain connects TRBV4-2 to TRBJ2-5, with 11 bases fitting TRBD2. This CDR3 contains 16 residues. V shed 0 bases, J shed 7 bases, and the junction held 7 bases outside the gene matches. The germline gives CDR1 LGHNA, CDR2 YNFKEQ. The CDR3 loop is CASSQDYSGRAGTQYF. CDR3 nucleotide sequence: TGTGCCAGCAGCCAAGACTATAGCGGGAGGGCCGGGACCCAGTACTTC.

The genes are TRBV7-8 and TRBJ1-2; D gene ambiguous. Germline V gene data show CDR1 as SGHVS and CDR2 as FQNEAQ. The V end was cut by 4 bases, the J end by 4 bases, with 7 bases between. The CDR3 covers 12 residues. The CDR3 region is CASSSGGYGYTF. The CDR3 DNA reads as TGTGCCAGCAGCTCTGGTGGCTATGGCTACACCTTC.

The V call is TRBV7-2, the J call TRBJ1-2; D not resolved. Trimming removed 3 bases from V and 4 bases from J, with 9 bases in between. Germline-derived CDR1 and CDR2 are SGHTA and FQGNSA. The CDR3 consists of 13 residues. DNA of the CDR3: TGTGCCAGCAGCTTGAAAGGAAGCTATGGCTACACCTTC. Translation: CASSLKGSYGYTF.

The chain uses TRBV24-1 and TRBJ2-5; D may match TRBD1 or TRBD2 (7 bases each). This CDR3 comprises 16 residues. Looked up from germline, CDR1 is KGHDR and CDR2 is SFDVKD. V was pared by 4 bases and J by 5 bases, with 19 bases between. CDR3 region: CATSDPPGRGGETQYF. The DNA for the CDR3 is TGTGCCACCAGTGACCCACCCGGCAGGGGGGGGGAGACCCAGTACTTC.

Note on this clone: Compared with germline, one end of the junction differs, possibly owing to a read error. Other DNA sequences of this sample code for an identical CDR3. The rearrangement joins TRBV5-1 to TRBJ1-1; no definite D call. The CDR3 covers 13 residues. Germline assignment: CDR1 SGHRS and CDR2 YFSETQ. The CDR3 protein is CASRTDPNTEAFF. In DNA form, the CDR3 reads TGCGCCAGCAGAACTGACCCGAACACTGAAGCTTTTTTT. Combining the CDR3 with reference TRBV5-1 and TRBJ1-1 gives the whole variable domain KAGVTQTPRYLIKTRGQQVTLSCSPISGHRSVSWYQQTPGQGLQFLFEYFSETQRNKGNFPGRFSGRQFSNSRSEMNVSTLELGDSALYLCASRTDPNTEAFFGQGTRLTVV.

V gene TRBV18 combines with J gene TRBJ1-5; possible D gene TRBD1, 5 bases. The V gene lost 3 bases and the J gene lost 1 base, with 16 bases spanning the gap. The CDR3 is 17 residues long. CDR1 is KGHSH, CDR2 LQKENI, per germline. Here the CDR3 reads CASSPAGKGHSNQPQHF. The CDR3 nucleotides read TGTGCCAGCTCACCGGCGGGCAAGGGGCACAGCAATCAGCCCCAGCATTTT.

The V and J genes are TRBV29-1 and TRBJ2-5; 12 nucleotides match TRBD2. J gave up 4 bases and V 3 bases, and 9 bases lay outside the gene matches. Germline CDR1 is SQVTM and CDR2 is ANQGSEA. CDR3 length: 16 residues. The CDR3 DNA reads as TGCAGCGTTGATTCTAGCGGGAGGGCCGGGTTAGAGACCCAGTACTTC. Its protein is CSVDSSGRAGLETQYF.

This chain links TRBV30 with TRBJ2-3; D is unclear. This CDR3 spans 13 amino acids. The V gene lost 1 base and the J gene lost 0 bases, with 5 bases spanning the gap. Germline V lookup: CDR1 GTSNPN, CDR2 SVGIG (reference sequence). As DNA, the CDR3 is TGTGCCTGGAGTGGATCTAGCACAGATACGCAGTATTTT. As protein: CAWSGSSTDTQYF.

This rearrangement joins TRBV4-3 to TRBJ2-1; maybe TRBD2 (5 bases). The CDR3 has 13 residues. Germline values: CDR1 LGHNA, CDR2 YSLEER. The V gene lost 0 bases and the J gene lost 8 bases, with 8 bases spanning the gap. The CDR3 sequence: CASSQDWGDEQFF. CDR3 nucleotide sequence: TGCGCCAGCAGCCAAGATTGGGGAGATGAGCAGTTCTTC.

CDR3 sequence reads: CASSYRGVDEQYF. As DNA, the CDR3 is TGCGCCAGCAGCTACCGGGGGGTCGACGAGCAGTACTTC. J is TRBJ2-7 and V is TRBV5-1, with 7 nucleotides matching TRBD2. V dropped 3 bases and J dropped 5; count of bases not matched to a gene: 5. The CDR3 consists of 13 residues. Germline CDR1 SGHRS, CDR2 YFSETQ.

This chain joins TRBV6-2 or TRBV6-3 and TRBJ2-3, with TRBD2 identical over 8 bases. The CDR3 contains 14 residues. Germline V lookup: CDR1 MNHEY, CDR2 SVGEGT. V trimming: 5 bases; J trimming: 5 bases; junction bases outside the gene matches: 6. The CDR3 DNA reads TGTGCCAGCAGTCCCCGCCTAGCGGGAGATACGCAGTATTTT. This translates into CASSPRLAGDTQYF.

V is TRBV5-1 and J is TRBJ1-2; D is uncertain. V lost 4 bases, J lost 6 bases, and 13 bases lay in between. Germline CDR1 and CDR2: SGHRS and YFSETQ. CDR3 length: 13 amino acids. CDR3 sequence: CASSLERLDGYTF. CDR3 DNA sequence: TGCGCCAGCAGCCTGGAGAGACTCGATGGCTACACCTTC.

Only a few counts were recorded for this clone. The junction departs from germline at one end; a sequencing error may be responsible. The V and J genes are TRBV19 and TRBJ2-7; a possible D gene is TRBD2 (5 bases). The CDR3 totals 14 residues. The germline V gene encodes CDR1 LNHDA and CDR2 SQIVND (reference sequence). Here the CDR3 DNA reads TGTGCCAGTAGTATAGACCCGGACTCCTCCGAGCAGTACTTC. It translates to CASSIDPDSSEQYF.

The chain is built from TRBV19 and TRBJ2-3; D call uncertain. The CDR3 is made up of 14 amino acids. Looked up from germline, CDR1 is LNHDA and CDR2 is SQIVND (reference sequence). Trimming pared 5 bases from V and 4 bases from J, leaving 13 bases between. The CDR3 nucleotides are TGTGCCAGTAGTCCTGGACCGAACGCAGATACGCAGTATTTT. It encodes CASSPGPNADTQYF. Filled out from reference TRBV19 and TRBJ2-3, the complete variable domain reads DGGITQSPKYLFRKEGQNVTLSCEQNLNHDAMYWYRQDPGQGLRLIYYSQIVNDFQKGDIAEGYSVSREKKESFPLTVTSAQKNPTAFYLCASSPGPNADTQYFGPGTRLTVL.

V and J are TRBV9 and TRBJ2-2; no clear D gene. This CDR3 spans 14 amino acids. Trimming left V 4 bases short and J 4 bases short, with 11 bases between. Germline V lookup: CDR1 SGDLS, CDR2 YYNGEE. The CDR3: CASSTTRFTGELFF. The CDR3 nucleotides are TGTGCCAGCAGCACCACAAGGTTCACCGGGGAGCTGTTTTTT.

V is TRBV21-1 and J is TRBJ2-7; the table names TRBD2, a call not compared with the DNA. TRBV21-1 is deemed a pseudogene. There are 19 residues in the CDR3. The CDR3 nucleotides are TGTGCCAGCTTCCTTAGTCCAACTCAAACCAGGAGGCCCCTCTACGAGCAGTACTTC. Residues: CASFLSPTQTRRPLYEQYF.

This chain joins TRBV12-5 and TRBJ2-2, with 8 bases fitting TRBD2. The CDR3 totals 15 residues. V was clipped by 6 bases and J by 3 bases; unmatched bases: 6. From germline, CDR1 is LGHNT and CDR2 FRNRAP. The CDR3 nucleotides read TGTGCTAGTGGCCGGGGGGGGGCGTACACCGGGGAGCTGTTTTTT. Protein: CASGRGGAYTGELFF. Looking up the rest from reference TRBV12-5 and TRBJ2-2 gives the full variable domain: DARVTQTPRHKVTEMGQEVTMRCQPILGHNTVFWYRQTMMQGLELLAYFRNRAPLDDSGMPKDRFSAEMPDATLATLKIQPSEPRDSAVYFCASGRGGAYTGELFFGEGSRLTVL.

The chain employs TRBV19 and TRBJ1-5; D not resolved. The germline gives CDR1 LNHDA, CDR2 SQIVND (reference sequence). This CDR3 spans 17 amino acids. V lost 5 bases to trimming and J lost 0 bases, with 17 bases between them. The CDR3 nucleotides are TGTGCCAGTAGTTGGCAACCTAATAGTGGTAGCAATCAGCCCCAGCATTTT. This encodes CASSWQPNSGSNQPQHF.

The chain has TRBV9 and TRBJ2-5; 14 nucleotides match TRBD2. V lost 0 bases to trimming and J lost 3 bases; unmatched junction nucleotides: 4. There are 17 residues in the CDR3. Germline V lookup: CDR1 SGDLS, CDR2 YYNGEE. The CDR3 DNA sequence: TGTGCCAGCAGCGTAGCGAGGGGACTAGCGGGAGAAGAGACCCAGTACTTC. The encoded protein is CASSVARGLAGEETQYF.

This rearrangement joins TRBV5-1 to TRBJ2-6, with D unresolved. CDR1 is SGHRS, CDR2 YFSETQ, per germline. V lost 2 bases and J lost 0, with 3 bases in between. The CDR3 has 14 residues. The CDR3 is CASSFDSGANVLTF. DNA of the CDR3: TGCGCCAGCAGCTTCGACTCTGGGGCCAACGTCCTGACTTTC.

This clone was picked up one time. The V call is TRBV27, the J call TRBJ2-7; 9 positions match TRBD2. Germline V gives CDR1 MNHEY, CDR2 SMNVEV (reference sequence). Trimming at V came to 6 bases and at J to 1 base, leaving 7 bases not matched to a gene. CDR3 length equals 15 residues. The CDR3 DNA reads TGTGCCAGCAGGATTAGCGGGAGATCTTCCTACGAGCAGTACTTC. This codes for CASRISGRSSYEQYF.

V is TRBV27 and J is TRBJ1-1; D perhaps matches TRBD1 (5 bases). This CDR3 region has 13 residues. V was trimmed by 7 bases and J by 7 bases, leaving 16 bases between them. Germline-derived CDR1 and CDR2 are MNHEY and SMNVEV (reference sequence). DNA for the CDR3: TGTGCCAGCATCACGAGAACAGGAGGTGAAGCTTTCTTT. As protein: CASITRTGGEAFF.

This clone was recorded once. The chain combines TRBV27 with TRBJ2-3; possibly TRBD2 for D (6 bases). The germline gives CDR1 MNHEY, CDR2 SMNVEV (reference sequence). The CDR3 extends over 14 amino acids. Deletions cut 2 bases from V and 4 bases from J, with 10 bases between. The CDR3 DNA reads TGTGCCAGCAGTTTAACAGGAGGGGCAGATACGCAGTATTTT. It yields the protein CASSLTGGADTQYF.

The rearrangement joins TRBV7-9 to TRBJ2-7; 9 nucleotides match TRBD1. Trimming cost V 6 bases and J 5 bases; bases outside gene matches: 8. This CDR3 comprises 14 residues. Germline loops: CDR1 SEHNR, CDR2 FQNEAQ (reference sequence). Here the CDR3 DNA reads TGTGCCAGCAGTCTGATACAGGGGGCTGACGAGCAGTACTTC. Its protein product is CASSLIQGADEQYF.

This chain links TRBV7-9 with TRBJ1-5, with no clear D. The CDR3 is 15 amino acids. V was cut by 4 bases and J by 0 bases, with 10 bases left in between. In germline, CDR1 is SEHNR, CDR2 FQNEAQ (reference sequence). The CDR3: CASSSQSLSNQPQHF. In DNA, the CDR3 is TGTGCCAGCAGCTCGCAGTCTCTTAGCAATCAGCCCCAGCATTTT. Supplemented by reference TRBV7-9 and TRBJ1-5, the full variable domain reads DTGVSQNPRHKITKRGQNVTFRCDPISEHNRLYWYRQTLGQGPEFLTYFQNEAQLEKSRLLSDRFSAERPKGSFSTLEIQRTEQGDSAMYLCASSSQSLSNQPQHFGDGTRLSIL.

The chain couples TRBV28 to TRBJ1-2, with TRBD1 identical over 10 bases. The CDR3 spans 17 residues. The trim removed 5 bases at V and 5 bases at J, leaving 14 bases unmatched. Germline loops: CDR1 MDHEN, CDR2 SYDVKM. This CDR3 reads CASSDPNSGTGVYGYTF. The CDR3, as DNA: TGTGCCAGCAGTGACCCCAACTCCGGGACAGGGGTTTATGGCTACACCTTC.